The clone carrying this T cell receptor (beta chain) was counted once. What it binds is unknown. Described treatment: oral pan-JAK inhibitor, 5-10 mg twice daily. cDNA prepared by RNA extraction and subsequent reverse transcription served as the template for sequencing. Method: immunoSEQ multiplex PCR; TCRdb's copy keeps in-frame clones and lacks some. This sample has over 85,000 clones; about two thirds occur once, and the top ten carry approximately 15%. The sample comes from a study of CD8+ T cells in alopecia areata. Overall study results and limits: Lesional scalp, especially alopecia totalis/universalis, showed higher clonality than normal scalp. In scalp samples, resident alphabeta T cells of normal skin are also sequenced.

V trimming: 2 bases; J trimming: 4 bases; junction bases outside the gene matches: 4. The length of the CDR3 is 13 residues. The germline V gene has CDR1 GTSNPN and CDR2 SVGIG (reference sequence). The J gene is TRBJ1-2, the V gene TRBV30; 7 positions match TRBD1. The clonotype comes from a human donor with alopecia areata. Sequencing used CD8+ T cells sorted from blood, obtained around week 42, from a patient treated with tofacitinib. CDR3: CAWSPGGTYGYTF. CDR3 DNA: TGTGCCTGGAGTCCAGGGGGTACCTATGGCTACACCTTC.